Below are 22 T cell receptor beta chains sequenced from a single sample in a study of shared clonotypes between healthy human individuals. Sequenced by immunoSEQ multiplex PCR; TCRdb stores in-frame clones only, minus some. The sample contains about 2.4 million clones, over 85% of which appear only once. Sequencing was performed on naive CD4+ T cells from PBMCs. Subset here: CD45RA+ positively selected. Source of these receptors: a man between 18 and 29 years old in good health. Some clones in this sample may be carry-over from other donors' samples.

The chain is built from TRBV28 and TRBJ1-6; 8 bases are a match to TRBD1. Trimming took 5 bases from V and 11 from J; bases not matched to a gene: 5. This CDR3 is 13 amino acids long. Germline V CDR1 and CDR2: MDHEN, SYDVKM. The DNA for the CDR3 is TGTGCCAGCAGTCTCTTGACAGGGGCACCCCTCCACTTT. Translated: CASSLLTGAPLHF.

The chain combines TRBV6-5 with TRBJ2-1, with 8 nucleotides matching TRBD1. From germline, CDR1 is MNHEY and CDR2 SVGAGI. The CDR3 runs to 14 residues. Germline trimming cut 0 bases from V and 8 bases from J; bases unmatched to any gene: 3. The CDR3 sequence is CASSYSAGGHEQFF. In DNA form, the CDR3 reads TGTGCCAGCAGTTACTCCGCAGGGGGCCATGAGCAGTTCTTC.

The chain combines TRBV28 with TRBJ2-7; D is unclear. The germline gives CDR1 MDHEN, CDR2 SYDVKM. The CDR3 loop spans 12 amino acids. With 7 bases removed from V and 4 bases from J, the gap between germline ends came to 11 bases. CDR3 sequence: CASTKGGYEQYF. The CDR3 DNA follows: TGTGCCAGCACCAAGGGCGGATACGAGCAGTACTTC.

The J gene is TRBJ2-7, the V gene TRBV5-4; 9 bases match TRBD1. V lost 3 bases to trimming and J lost 5 bases; unmatched junction nucleotides: 9. Germline-derived CDR1 and CDR2 are SGHNT and YYREEE (reference sequence). The CDR3 is made up of 15 amino acids. The CDR3 DNA reads as TGTGCCAGCAGCTCTACAGGGGGCGCAAGCGACGAGCAGTACTTC. Translation gives CASSSTGGASDEQYF.

V usage is TRBV4-2 and J usage is TRBJ2-7, with D maybe TRBD2 (5 bases). Germline V gives CDR1 LGHNA, CDR2 YNFKEQ. Trimming took off 1 base at V and 7 bases at J, with 20 bases between the two ends. The CDR3 contains 16 residues. DNA of the CDR3: TGTGCCAGCAGCCAAGGGGAGAGACGGCCCCCGGGGGAGCAGTACTTC. It codes for CASSQGERRPPGEQYF.

For this clone: Distinct nucleotide sequences in the sample also encode this CDR3. The CDR3 bases are TGTGCCAGCAGCTTGGCTGGGGCCAACGTCCTGACTTTC. Amino acids: CASSLAGANVLTF. The chain links TRBV7-9 to TRBJ2-6; D gene uncertain. The CDR3 sequence is 13 residues long. In germline, CDR1 is SEHNR, CDR2 FQNEAQ (reference sequence). V was trimmed by 3 bases and J by 2 bases, leaving 2 bases between them.

This chain connects TRBV7-8 to TRBJ2-7, with D hard to call. Germline CDR1 is SGHVS and CDR2 is FQNEAQ. The ends were cut back, 6 bases at V and 1 base at J, with 7 bases in the middle. This CDR3 region has 12 residues. CDR3 amino acids: CASSPTSYEQYF. The CDR3 DNA is TGTGCCAGCAGTCCTACTTCCTACGAGCAGTACTTC.

The chain links TRBV5-4 to TRBJ2-7; D remains unclear. This CDR3 region has 12 residues. The germline V gene encodes CDR1 SGHNT and CDR2 YYREEE (reference sequence). V lost 4 bases, J lost 6 bases, and 11 bases lay in between. The CDR3 sequence: CASSKNMVEQYF. The CDR3 DNA reads TGTGCCAGCAGCAAAAATATGGTCGAGCAGTACTTC.

The chain joins TRBV5-8 to TRBJ1-5, with a possible D match to TRBD1 (5 bases). Per germline, CDR1 SGHTS and CDR2 YDEGEE. Trimming removed 2 bases at V and 1 base at J, with 10 bases between. This CDR3 has 15 residues. The CDR3 DNA reads as TGTGCCAGCAGCTTCGGGGCCGGGAGCAATCAGCCCCAGCATTTT. It is translated as CASSFGAGSNQPQHF.

CDR3 amino acids: CASSRQTGASYEQYF. CDR3 sequence (DNA): TGTGCCAGTAGTAGACAAACAGGAGCCTCCTACGAGCAGTACTTC. This chain uses TRBV19 with TRBJ2-7, with D possibly being TRBD1 (5 bases). The CDR3 has 15 residues. Trimming removed 4 bases at V and 0 bases at J, with 13 bases between. Germline assignment: CDR1 LNHDA and CDR2 SQIVND (reference sequence).

This rearrangement joins TRBV27 to TRBJ2-1; no definite D call. The CDR3 covers 13 residues. The germline CDR1 and CDR2 sequences are MNHEY and SMNVEV (reference sequence). V was trimmed by 2 bases and J by 7 bases, leaving 9 bases between them. The CDR3 reads CASSLPGPNEQFF. CDR3 DNA: TGTGCCAGCAGTTTACCCGGGCCGAATGAGCAGTTCTTC.

This chain connects TRBV7-9 to TRBJ2-3; tentatively, D is TRBD2 (5 bases). Germline V CDR1 and CDR2: SEHNR, FQNEAQ (reference sequence). The CDR3 covers 16 residues. V lost 4 bases to trimming and J lost 4 bases, with 18 bases between them. The chain's CDR3 is CASSSAIFSGADTQYF. Written as DNA, the CDR3 is TGTGCCAGCAGCTCCGCGATTTTTTCCGGGGCAGATACGCAGTATTTT.

The V and J genes are TRBV6-1 and TRBJ2-1; 8 bases line up with TRBD1. Unmatched junction bases numbered 7, after V lost 4 bases and J lost 2 bases. CDR3 length: 16 residues. The germline gives CDR1 MNHNS, CDR2 SASEGT. This CDR3 reads CASSVSGQAPYNEQFF. CDR3 nucleotides: TGTGCCAGCAGTGTATCGGGACAGGCACCCTACAATGAGCAGTTCTTC.

This chain uses TRBV11-3 with TRBJ2-2, with 8 nucleotides matching TRBD2. In germline, CDR1 is SGHNT, CDR2 YENEEA. The V gene end was trimmed by 5 bases and the J gene end by 3 bases; junction bases not matched to a gene: 5. The CDR3 runs 15 residues. Here the CDR3 reads CASSQGLEDTGELFF. CDR3 nucleotide sequence: TGTGCCAGCAGCCAGGGACTAGAGGACACCGGGGAGCTGTTTTTT. Using reference TRBV11-3 and TRBJ2-2 for the parts outside the CDR3, the full variable domain is EAGVVQSPRYKIIEKKQPVAFWCNPISGHNTLYWYLQNLGQGPELLIRYENEEAVDDSQLPKDRFSAERLKGVDSTLKIQPAELGDSAVYLCASSQGLEDTGELFFGEGSRLTVL.

This sequence joins TRBV28 and TRBJ1-2, with D possibly TRBD1 on 6 matching bases. V lost 5 bases and J lost 8, with 12 bases in between. This CDR3 has 12 amino acids. In germline, CDR1 is MDHEN, CDR2 SYDVKM. This chain's CDR3 is CASSGGRSGYTF. CDR3 nucleotide sequence: TGTGCCAGCAGTGGGGGGCGTAGCGGCTACACCTTC.

J is TRBJ2-1 and V is TRBV7-3; TRBD2 agrees at 8 bases. The CDR3 runs 15 residues. The V segment lost 11 bases and the J segment 0 bases; nucleotides outside the gene matches: 9. Germline CDR1 is SGHTA and CDR2 is FQGTGA. CDR3 in amino acids: CASGAGVASYNEQFF. The CDR3 nucleotides are TGTGCCTCGGGAGCGGGAGTCGCCTCCTACAATGAGCAGTTCTTC.

The chain has TRBV5-1 and TRBJ1-2; no reliable D call. The germline CDR1 and CDR2 sequences are SGHRS and YFSETQ. Trimming stripped 2 bases from V and 4 bases from J, with 15 bases between. The length of the CDR3 is 15 residues. CDR3 in DNA: TGCGCCAGCAGCTTAATCCCGGCAGGATTCTATGGCTACACCTTC. Its translation is CASSLIPAGFYGYTF.

The V and J genes are TRBV9 and TRBJ2-3; D unresolved. Germline CDR1 is SGDLS and CDR2 is YYNGEE. This CDR3 contains 14 residues. With 1 base removed from V and 3 bases from J, the gap between germline ends came to 9 bases. In DNA form, the CDR3 reads TGTGCCAGCAGCGTAACTATCCTTACAGATACGCAGTATTTT. Translation gives CASSVTILTDTQYF.

This chain uses TRBV11-2 with TRBJ2-2; TRBD2 agrees at 8 bases. CDR1 and CDR2 (germline): SGHAT, FQNNGV. The CDR3 contains 16 residues. J lost 6 bases, V lost 5 bases, and 11 bases had no gene match. The CDR3 DNA reads as TGTGCCAGCAGCCCAACTAGCGGAAGGGGCCCCGGGGAGCTGTTTTTT. Translation: CASSPTSGRGPGELFF.

The chain joins TRBV9 to TRBJ1-1; D uncertain. CDR3 length: 16 residues. Between the trimmed V and J ends, which lost 0 bases and 0 bases, there was a span of 12 bases. Germline-derived CDR1 and CDR2 are SGDLS and YYNGEE. CDR3 DNA: TGTGCCAGCAGCGTAGAGCCGTCAAATCTGAACACTGAAGCTTTCTTT. It translates to CASSVEPSNLNTEAFF.

The chain is built from TRBV10-3 and TRBJ2-3; 8 positions agree with TRBD2. The germline V gene encodes CDR1 ENHRY and CDR2 SYGVKD. The CDR3 is made up of 15 amino acids. J gave up 6 bases and V 4 bases, and 9 bases lay outside the gene matches. For the CDR3, the DNA is TGTGCCATCAGTGCACTAGCGGCAGGGGTCGATACGCAGTATTTT. It yields the protein CAISALAAGVDTQYF.

The chain joins TRBV5-1 to TRBJ1-1, with D perhaps matching TRBD1 (6 bases). Germline CDR1 SGHRS, CDR2 YFSETQ. Trimming removed 7 bases from V and 0 bases from J, with 10 bases in between. The CDR3 covers 13 residues. The CDR3 sequence: CASGRGVNTEAFF. The CDR3 DNA sequence: TGCGCCAGCGGCAGGGGAGTGAACACTGAAGCTTTCTTT.